Given below is one TCR beta chain in context. As yet, its antigen is unknown. Overall study findings and caveats: Greatest tumor Treg TCR overlap was with tumor naive CD4+ cells.

Constant-region reverse primers amplified full-length variable regions, followed by semi-nested Nested Universal Primer A PCR. TCRdb re-called the 5' RACE reads with MiXCR, one entry per CDR3 protein. The sample holds around 5,300 distinct CDR3 sequences; about 70% are singletons and the top ten take 3% to 3.5%. The V gene's germline CDR1 is SGHDT and CDR2 YYEEEE. The length of the CDR3 is 16 residues. Deletions cut 0 bases from V and 5 bases from J, with 15 bases between. This chain connects TRBV5-6 to TRBJ2-1, with D uncertain. Sequencing was performed on naive CD4+ T cells sorted from blood. Subset reported: naive CD4+ T cells, CD4+CD45RA+CD25-. This clonotype was obtained from a female donor with breast cancer. As DNA, the CDR3 is TGTGCCAGCAGCTTGGTTCTGGTAGCACATAACAATGAGCAGTTCTTC. It yields the protein CASSLVLVAHNNEQFF.